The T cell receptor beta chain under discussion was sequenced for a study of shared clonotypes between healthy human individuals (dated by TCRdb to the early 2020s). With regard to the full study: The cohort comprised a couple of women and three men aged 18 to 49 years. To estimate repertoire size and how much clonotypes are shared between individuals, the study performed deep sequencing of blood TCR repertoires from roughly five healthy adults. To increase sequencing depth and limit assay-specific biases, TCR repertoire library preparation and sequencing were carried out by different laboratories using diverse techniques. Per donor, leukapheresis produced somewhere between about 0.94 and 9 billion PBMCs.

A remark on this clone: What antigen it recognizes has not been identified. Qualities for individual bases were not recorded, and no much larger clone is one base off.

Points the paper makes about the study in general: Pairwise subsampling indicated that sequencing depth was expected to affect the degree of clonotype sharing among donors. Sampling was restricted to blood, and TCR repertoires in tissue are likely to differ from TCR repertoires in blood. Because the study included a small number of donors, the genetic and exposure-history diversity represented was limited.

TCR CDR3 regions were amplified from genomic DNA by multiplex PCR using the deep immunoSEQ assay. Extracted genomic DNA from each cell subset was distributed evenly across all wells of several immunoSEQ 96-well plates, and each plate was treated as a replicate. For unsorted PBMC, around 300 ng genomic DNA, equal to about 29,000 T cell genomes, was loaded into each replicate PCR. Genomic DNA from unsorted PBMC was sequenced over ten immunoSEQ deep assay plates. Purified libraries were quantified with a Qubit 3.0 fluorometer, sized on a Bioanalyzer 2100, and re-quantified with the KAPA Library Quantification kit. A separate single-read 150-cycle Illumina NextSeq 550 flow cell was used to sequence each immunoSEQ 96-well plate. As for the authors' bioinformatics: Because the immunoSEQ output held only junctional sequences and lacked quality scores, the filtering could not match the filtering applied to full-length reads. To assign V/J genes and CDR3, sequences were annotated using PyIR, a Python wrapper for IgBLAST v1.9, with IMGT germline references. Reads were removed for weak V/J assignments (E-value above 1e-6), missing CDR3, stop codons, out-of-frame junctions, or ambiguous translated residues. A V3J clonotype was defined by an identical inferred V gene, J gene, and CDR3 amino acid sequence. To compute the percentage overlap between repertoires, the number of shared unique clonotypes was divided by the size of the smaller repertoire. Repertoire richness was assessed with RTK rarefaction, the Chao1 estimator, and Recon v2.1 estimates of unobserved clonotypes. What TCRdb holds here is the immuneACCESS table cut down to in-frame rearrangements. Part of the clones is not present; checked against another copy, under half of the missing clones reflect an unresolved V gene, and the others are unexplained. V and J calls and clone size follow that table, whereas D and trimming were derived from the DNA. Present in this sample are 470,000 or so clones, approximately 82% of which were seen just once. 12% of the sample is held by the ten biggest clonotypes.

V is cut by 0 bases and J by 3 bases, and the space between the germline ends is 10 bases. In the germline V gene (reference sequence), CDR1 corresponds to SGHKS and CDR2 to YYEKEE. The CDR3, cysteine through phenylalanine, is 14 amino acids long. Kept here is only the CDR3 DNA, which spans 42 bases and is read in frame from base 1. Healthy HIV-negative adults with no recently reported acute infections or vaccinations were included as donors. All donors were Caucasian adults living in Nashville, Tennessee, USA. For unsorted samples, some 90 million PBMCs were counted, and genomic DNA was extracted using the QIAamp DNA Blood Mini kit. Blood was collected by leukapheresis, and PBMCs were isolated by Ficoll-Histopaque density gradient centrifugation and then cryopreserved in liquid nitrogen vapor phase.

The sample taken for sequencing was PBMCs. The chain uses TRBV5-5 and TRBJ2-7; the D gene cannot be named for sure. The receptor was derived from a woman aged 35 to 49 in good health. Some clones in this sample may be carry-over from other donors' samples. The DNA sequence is TGTGCCAGCAGCTTGGTTCGGGTGGTCTACGAGCAGTACTTC. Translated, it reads CASSLVRVVYEQYF.